This T cell receptor (beta chain) stems from a study of sequential checkpoint blockade in melanoma. The germline V gene encodes CDR1 SGHNT and CDR2 YENEEA. The germline V and J ends were trimmed by 3 bases and 0 bases, with 12 bases remaining between them. The CDR3 has 15 amino acids. Study outcomes and limitations: PD-L1 staining and CD8+ counts, not mutational load, tracked tumor T-cell clonality. About 30 times likelier clinical benefit followed increased tumor T-cell fraction and clonality.

Noted treatment: randomized to nivolumab then ipilimumab (arm A) or the reverse (arm B). The method was immunoSEQ multiplex PCR; TCRdb's version includes in-frame clones alone and lacks a portion of them. This sample yields tens of thousands of clones, of which 32% are seen a single time; 1.5% to 2% belongs to the top ten. The table lists this clone with a few counts. The antigen is undetermined. Sequences were derived from tumor tissue (inferred from file names), sampled from a patient given nivolumab and ipilimumab in sequence. This sequence joins TRBV11-3 and TRBJ2-7, with a tentative D call TRBD1 (5 bases). The sequence was obtained from a human donor with melanoma. The CDR3 nucleotides are TGTGCCAGCAGCTTGCAGGGCCCAGTCTCCTACGAGCAGTACTTC. Its protein product is CASSLQGPVSYEQYF. The full variable domain, rest sourced from reference TRBV11-3 and TRBJ2-7, is EAGVVQSPRYKIIEKKQPVAFWCNPISGHNTLYWYLQNLGQGPELLIRYENEEAVDDSQLPKDRFSAERLKGVDSTLKIQPAELGDSAVYLCASSLQGPVSYEQYFGPGTRLTVT.